The present T cell receptor (beta chain) was sequenced within a study of blood T cell repertoires in COVID-19. Per the original data handling: Counts of nucleated cells, estimated from reference gene primer amplification, were obtained. Clones were sequenced by immunoSEQ multiplex PCR, and TCRdb holds only the in-frame ones, with some missing. From that table come the V and J calls and clone size; the DNA was used to work out D and trimming. The repertoire holds roughly 190,000 clones, with 75% to 90% as singletons. The CDR3 contains 14 residues. The V segment lost 4 bases and the J segment 5 bases; nucleotides outside the gene matches: 8. Germline V gene data show CDR1 as GTSNPN and CDR2 as SVGIG (reference sequence).

Sequencing used peripheral blood. This TCR derives from a man aged 55 to 69 with acute or convalescent COVID-19. V gene TRBV30 combines with J gene TRBJ2-5; 9 positions match TRBD2. In DNA, the CDR3 is TGTGCCTGGAAGGCGGGAGGGGCTCTGGAGACCCAGTACTTC. This encodes CAWKAGGALETQYF.